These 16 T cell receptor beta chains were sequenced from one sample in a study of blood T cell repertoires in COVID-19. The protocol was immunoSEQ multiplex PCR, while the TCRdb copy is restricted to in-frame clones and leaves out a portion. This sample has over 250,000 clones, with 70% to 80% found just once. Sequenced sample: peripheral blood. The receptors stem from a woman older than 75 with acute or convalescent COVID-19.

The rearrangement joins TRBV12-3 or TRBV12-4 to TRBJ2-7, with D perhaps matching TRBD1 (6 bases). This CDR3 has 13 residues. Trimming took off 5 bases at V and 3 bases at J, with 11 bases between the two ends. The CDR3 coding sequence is TGTGCCAGCAGTACAGGGAAGGGCTACGAGCAGTACTTC. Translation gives CASSTGKGYEQYF.

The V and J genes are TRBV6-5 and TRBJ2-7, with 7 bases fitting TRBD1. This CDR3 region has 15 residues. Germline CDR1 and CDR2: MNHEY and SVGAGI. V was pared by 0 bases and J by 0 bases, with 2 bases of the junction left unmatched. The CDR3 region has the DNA TGTGCCAGCAGTTACTCGAGGGACAGCTCCTACGAGCAGTACTTC. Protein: CASSYSRDSSYEQYF.

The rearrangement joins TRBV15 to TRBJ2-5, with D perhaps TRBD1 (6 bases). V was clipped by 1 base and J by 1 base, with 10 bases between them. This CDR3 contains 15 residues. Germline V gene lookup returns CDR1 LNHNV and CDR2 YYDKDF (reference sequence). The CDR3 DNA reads TGTGCCACCAGCAGAGTAGGGGGTCGCCAAGAGACCCAGTACTTC. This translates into CATSRVGGRQETQYF.

CDR3 protein: CASSPPAGGTYNEQFF. The CDR3 DNA reads as TGTGCCAGCAGCCCACCAGCGGGAGGAACTTACAATGAGCAGTTCTTC. This chain joins TRBV5-4 and TRBJ2-1; TRBD2 agrees at 9 bases. CDR3 length equals 16 residues. Trimming cost V 4 bases and J 4 bases; bases outside gene matches: 9. Per germline, CDR1 SGHNT and CDR2 YYREEE (reference sequence). The whole variable domain, remainder taken from reference TRBV5-4 and TRBJ2-1, is ETGVTQSPTHLIKTRGQQVTLRCSSQSGHNTVSWYQQALGQGPQFIFQYYREEENGRGNFPPRFSGLQFPNYSSELNVNALELDDSALYLCASSPPAGGTYNEQFFGPGTRLTVL.

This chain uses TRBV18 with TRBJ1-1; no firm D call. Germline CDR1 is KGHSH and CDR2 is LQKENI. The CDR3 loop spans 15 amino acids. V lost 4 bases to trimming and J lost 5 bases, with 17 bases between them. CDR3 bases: TGTGCCAGCTCACTAGGTTTAGGAGGAAATACTGAAGCTTTCTTT. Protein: CASSLGLGGNTEAFF.

The CDR3 protein is CASSLAGGGNYEQYF. The CDR3, as DNA: TGTGCCAGCAGCTTAGCCGGGGGGGGAAATTACGAGCAGTACTTC. The chain links TRBV7-6 to TRBJ2-7, with TRBD2 matching over 8 bases. Germline CDR1 is SGHVS and CDR2 is FNYEAQ. This CDR3 comprises 15 residues. Unmatched junction bases numbered 5, after V lost 0 bases and J lost 4 bases. Full variable domain (outside the CDR3, taken from reference TRBV7-6 and TRBJ2-7): GAGVSQSPRYKVTKRGQDVALRCDPISGHVSLYWYRQALGQGPEFLTYFNYEAQQDKSGLPNDRFSAERPEGSISTLTIQRTEQRDSAMYRCASSLAGGGNYEQYFGPGTRLTVT.

The CDR3 loop is CASTGARSYNSPLHF. CDR3 nucleotide sequence: TGTGCCAGCACAGGGGCCCGCTCTTATAATTCACCCCTCCACTTT. The rearrangement links TRBV19 to TRBJ1-6; the match to TRBD1 covers 7 bases. This CDR3 has 15 amino acids. The V segment lost 9 bases and the J segment 4 bases; nucleotides outside the gene matches: 9. Germline V gene sequence: CDR1 LNHDA, CDR2 SQIVND (reference sequence).

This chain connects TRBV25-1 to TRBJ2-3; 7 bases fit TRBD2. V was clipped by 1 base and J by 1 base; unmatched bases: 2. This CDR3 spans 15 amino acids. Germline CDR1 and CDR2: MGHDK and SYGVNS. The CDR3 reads CASSESSGGTDTQYF. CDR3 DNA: TGTGCCAGCAGTGAATCAAGCGGGGGCACAGATACGCAGTATTTT.

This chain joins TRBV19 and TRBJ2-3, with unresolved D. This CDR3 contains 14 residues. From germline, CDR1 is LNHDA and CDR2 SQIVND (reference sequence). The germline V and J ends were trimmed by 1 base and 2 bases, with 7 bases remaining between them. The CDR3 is CASSIGQFTDTQYF. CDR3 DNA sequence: TGTGCCAGTAGTATAGGGCAGTTCACAGATACGCAGTATTTT.

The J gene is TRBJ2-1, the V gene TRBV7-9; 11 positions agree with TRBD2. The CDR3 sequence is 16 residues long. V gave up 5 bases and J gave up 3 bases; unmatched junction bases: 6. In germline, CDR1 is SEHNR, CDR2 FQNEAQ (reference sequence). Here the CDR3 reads CASSTTSGSFYNEQFF. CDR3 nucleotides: TGTGCCAGCAGCACAACTAGCGGGAGCTTCTACAATGAGCAGTTCTTC.

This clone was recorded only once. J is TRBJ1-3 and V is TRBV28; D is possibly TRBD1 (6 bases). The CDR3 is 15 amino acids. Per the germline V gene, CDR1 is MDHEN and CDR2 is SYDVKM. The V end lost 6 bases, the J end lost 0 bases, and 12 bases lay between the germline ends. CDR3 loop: CASSNGDNSGNTIYF. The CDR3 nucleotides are TGTGCCAGCAGCAACGGGGACAACTCTGGAAACACCATATATTTT.

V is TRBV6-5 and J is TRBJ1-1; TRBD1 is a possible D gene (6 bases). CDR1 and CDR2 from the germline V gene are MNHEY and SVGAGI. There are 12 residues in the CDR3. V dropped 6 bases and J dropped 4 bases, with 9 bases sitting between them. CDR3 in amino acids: CASRGRGTEAFF. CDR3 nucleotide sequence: TGTGCCAGCAGGGGCAGGGGCACTGAAGCTTTCTTT.

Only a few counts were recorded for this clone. CDR3 protein: CASRKDRGYNSPLHF. The CDR3 nucleotides are TGTGCCAGTAGAAAGGACAGGGGGTATAATTCACCCCTCCACTTT. This chain joins TRBV19 and TRBJ1-6, with TRBD1 matching over 10 bases. Trimming cost V 6 bases and J 4 bases; bases outside gene matches: 3. The CDR3 covers 15 residues. Germline CDR1 is LNHDA and CDR2 is SQIVND (reference sequence).

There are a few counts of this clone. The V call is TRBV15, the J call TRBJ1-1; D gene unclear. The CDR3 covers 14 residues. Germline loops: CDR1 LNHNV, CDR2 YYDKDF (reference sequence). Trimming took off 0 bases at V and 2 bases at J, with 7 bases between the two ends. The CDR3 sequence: CATSRDVLNTEAFF. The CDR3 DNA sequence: TGTGCCACCAGCAGAGACGTACTTAACACTGAAGCTTTCTTT.

The CDR3 DNA sequence: TGCGCCAGCAGCTTGGCCGTGACTCAGGGTCGGGAGACCCAGTACTTC. This gives the protein CASSLAVTQGRETQYF. The gene calls are TRBV5-1 and TRBJ2-5; possibly TRBD1 for D (5 bases). Germline V gene lookup returns CDR1 SGHRS and CDR2 YFSETQ. The V and J ends lost 0 bases and 5 bases respectively, with 17 bases between them. The CDR3 runs to 16 residues.

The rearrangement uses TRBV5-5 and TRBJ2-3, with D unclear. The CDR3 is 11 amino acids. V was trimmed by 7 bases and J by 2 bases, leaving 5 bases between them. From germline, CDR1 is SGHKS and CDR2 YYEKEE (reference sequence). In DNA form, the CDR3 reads TGTGCCAGCGACTCCACAGATACGCAGTATTTT. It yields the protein CASDSTDTQYF.